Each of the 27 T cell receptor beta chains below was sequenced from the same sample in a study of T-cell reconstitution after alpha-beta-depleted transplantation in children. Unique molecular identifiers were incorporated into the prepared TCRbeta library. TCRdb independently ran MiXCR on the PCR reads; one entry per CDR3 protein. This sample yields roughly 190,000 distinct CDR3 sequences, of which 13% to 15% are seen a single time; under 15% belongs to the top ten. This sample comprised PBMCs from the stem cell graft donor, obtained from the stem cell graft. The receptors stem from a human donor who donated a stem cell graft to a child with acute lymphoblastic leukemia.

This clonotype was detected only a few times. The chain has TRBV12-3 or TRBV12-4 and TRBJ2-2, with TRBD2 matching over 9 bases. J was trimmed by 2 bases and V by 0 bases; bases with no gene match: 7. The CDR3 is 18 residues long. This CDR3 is CASSLARSGRKNTGELFF. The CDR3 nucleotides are TGTGCCAGCAGTTTAGCTCGTAGCGGGAGAAAAAACACCGGGGAGCTGTTTTTT.

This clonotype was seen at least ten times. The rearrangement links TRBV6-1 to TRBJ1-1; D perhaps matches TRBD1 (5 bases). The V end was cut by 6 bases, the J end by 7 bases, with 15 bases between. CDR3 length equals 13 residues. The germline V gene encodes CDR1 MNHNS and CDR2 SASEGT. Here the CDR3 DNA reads TGTGCCAGCAGCTCCCGGGACGGCGGTGAAGCTTTCTTT. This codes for CASSSRDGGEAFF.

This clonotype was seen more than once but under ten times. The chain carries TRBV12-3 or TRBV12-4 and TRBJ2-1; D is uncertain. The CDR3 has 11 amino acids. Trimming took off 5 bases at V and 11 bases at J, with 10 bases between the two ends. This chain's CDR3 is CASSIQNKQFF. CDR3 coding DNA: TGTGCCAGCAGTATCCAGAATAAGCAGTTCTTC.

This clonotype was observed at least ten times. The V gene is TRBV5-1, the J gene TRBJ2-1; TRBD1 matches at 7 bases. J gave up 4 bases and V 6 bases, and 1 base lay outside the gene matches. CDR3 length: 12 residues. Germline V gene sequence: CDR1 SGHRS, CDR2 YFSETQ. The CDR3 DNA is TGCGCCAGCACGGGACAGTACAATGAGCAGTTCTTC. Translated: CASTGQYNEQFF.

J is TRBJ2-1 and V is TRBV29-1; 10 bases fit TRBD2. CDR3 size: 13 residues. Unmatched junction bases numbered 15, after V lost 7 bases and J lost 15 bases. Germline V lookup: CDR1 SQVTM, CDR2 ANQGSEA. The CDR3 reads CSARELGLADGFF. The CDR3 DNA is TGCAGCGCTAGGGAACTAGGACTAGCGGATGGGTTCTTC.

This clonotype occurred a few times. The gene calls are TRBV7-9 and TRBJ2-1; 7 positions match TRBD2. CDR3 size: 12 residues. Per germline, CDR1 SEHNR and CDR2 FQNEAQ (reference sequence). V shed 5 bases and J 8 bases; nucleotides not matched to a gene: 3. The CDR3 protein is CASSPSGDEQFF. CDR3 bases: TGTGCCAGCAGCCCCAGCGGGGATGAGCAGTTCTTC.

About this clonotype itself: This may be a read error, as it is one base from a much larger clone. The CDR3 spells CASRTGALTYHNEQFF. CDR3 nucleotides: TGTGCCAGCAGGACAGGGGCGTTAACGTATCACAATGAGCAGTTCTTC. The chain combines TRBV12-3 or TRBV12-4 with TRBJ2-1, with 8 positions matching TRBD1. The ends lost 6 bases at V and 5 bases at J; junction bases unmatched: 12. The CDR3 consists of 16 residues.

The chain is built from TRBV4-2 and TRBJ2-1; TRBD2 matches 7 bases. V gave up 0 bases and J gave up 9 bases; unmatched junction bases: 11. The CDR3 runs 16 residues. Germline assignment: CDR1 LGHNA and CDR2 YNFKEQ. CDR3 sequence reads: CASSQDRGRTSTEQFF. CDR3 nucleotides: TGTGCCAGCAGCCAAGATCGCGGGAGAACCTCCACTGAGCAGTTCTTC.

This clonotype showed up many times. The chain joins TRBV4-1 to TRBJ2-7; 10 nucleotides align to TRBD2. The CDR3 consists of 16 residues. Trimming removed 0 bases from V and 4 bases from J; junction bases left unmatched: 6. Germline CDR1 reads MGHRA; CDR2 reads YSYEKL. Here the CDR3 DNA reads TGCGCCAGCAGCCAAGATTTTCTAGCGGGGGTTTACGAGCAGTACTTC. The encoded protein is CASSQDFLAGVYEQYF.

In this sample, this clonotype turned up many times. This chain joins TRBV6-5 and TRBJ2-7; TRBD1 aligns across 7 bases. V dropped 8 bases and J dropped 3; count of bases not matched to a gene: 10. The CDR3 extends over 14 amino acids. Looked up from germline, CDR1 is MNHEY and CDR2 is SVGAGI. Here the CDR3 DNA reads TGTGCCAGCCAAATAGGGGGACAGTACTACGAGCAGTACTTC. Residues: CASQIGGQYYEQYF.

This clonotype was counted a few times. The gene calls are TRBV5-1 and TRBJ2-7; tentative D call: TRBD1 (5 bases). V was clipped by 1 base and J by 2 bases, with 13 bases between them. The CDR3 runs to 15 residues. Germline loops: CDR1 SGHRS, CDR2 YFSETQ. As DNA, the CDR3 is TGCGCCAGCAGCTTGTGGCAGGGAATAGCCTACGAGCAGTACTTC. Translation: CASSLWQGIAYEQYF.

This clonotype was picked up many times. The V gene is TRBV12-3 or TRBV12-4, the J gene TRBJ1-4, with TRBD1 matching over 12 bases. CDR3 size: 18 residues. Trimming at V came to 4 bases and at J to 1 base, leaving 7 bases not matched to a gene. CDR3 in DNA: TGTGCCAGCAGTTCCGGGACAGGGGGCGGGCGAACTAATGAAAAACTGTTTTTT. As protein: CASSSGTGGGRTNEKLFF.

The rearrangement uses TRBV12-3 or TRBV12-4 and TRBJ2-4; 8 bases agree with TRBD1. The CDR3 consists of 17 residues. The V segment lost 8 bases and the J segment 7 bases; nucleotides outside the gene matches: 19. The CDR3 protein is CASVQSLQGASSNIQYF. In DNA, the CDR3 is TGTGCCAGCGTCCAATCCCTCCAGGGGGCAAGTAGTAACATTCAGTACTTC.

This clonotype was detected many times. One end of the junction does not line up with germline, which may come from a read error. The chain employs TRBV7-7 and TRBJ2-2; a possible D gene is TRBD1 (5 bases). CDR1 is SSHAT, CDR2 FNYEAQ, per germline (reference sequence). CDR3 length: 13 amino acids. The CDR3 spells CASSPYRTGELFF. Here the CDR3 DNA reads TGTGCTAGCAGCCCTTACAGGACCGGGGAGCTGTTTTTT.

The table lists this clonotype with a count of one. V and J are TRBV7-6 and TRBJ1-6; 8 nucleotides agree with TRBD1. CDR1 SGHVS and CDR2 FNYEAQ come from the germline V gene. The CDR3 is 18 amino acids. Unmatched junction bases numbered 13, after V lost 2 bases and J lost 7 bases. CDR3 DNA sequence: TGTGCCAGCAGCTTATTATCCGATCAGAGGACAGGGAATTCACCCCTCCACTTT. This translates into CASSLLSDQRTGNSPLHF.

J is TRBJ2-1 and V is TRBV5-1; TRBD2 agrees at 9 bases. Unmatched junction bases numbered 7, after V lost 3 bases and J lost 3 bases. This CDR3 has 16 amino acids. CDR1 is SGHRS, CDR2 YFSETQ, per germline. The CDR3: CASSSATSGDYNEQFF. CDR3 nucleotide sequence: TGCGCCAGCAGCTCGGCGACTAGCGGTGACTACAATGAGCAGTTCTTC.

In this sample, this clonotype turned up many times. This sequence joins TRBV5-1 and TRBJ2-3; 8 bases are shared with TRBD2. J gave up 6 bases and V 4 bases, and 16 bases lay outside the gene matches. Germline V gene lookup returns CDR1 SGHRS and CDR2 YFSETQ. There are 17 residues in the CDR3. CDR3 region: CASSHPWAGGSRDTQYF. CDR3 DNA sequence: TGCGCCAGCAGCCACCCTTGGGCGGGAGGCTCCCGTGATACGCAGTATTTT.

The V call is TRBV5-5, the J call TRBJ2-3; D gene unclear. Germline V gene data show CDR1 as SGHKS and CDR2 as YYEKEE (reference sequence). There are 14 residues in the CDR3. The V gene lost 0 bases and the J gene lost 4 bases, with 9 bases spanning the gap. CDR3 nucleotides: TGTGCCAGCAGCTTGGGTCCTGGTGCAGATACGCAGTATTTT. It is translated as CASSLGPGADTQYF.

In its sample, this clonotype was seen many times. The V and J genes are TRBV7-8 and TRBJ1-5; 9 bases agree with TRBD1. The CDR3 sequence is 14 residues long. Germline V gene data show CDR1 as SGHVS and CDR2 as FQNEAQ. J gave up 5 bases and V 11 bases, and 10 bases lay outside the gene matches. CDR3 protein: CACRGQGIDQPQHF. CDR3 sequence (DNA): TGTGCCTGCCGGGGACAGGGAATAGATCAGCCCCAGCATTTT.

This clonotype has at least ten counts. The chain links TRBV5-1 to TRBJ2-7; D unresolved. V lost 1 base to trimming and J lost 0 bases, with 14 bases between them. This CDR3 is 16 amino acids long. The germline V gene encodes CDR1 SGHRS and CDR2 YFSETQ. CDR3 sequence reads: CASSLTTGLSSYEQYF. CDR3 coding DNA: TGCGCCAGCAGCTTGACTACGGGCCTCTCCTCCTACGAGCAGTACTTC. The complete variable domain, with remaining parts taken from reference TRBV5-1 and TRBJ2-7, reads KAGVTQTPRYLIKTRGQQVTLSCSPISGHRSVSWYQQTPGQGLQFLFEYFSETQRNKGNFPGRFSGRQFSNSRSEMNVSTLELGDSALYLCASSLTTGLSSYEQYFGPGTRLTVT.

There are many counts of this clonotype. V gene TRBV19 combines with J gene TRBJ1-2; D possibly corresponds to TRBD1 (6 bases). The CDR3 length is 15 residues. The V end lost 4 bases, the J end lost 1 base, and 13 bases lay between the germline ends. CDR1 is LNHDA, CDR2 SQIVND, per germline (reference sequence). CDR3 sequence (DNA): TGTGCCAGTAGTACCGGACAGAGCTATAACTATGGCTACACCTTC. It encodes CASSTGQSYNYGYTF.

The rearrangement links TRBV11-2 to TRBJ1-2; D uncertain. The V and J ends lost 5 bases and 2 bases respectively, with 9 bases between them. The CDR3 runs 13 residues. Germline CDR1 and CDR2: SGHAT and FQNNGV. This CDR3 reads CASSPLANYGYTF. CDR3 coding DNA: TGTGCCAGCAGCCCACTGGCCAACTATGGCTACACCTTC.

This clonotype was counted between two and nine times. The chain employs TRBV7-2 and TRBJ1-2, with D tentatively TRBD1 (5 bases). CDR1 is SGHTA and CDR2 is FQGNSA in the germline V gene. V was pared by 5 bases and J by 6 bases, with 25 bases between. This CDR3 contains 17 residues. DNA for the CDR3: TGTGCCAGCAGCGAGGGGTCCTCAGCGGTTCCGGTGAATGGCTACACCTTC. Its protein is CASSEGSSAVPVNGYTF.

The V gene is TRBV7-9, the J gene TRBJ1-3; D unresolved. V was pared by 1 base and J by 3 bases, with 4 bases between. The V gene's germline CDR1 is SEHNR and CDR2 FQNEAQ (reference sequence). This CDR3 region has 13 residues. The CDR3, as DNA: TGTGCCAGCAGCTTAGTAAGTGGAAACACCATATATTTT. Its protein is CASSLVSGNTIYF.

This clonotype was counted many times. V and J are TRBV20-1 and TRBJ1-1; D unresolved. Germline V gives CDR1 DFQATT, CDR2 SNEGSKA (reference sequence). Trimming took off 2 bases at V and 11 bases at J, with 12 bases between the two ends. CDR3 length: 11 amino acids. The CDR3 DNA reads TGCAGTGCTAGATTCGGGGATGAGGCTTTCTTT. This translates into CSARFGDEAFF.

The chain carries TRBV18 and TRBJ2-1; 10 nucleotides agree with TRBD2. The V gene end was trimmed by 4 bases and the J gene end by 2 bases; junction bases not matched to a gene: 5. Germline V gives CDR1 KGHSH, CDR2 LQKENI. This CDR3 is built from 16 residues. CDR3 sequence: CASSQPSGRPYNEQFF. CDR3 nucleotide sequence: TGTGCCAGCTCACAACCTAGCGGGAGACCCTACAATGAGCAGTTCTTC. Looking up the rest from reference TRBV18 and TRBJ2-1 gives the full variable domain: NAGVMQNPRHLVRRRGQEARLRCSPMKGHSHVYWYRQLPEEGLKFMVYLQKENIIDESGMPKERFSAEFPKEGPSILRIQQVVRGDSAAYFCASSQPSGRPYNEQFFGPGTRLTVL.

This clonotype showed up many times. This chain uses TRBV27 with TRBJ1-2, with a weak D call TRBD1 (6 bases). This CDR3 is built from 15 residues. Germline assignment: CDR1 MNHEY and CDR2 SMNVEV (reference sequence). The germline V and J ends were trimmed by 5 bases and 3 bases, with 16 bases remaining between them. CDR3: CASSKNREVDYGYTF. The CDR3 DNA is TGTGCCAGCAGTAAGAACAGGGAGGTTGACTATGGCTACACCTTC.